The T cell receptor (beta chain) under discussion was sequenced for a study of T cell changes during pregnancy in multiple sclerosis. Repertoires were generated with immunoSEQ multiplex PCR, while TCRdb's copy carries only in-frame clones and drops some. Here the sample spans tens of thousands of clones, about 94% being singletons. The V end lost 4 bases, the J end lost 4 bases, and 17 bases lay between the germline ends. Germline CDR1 reads SGHRS; CDR2 reads YFSETQ. This CDR3 spans 15 amino acids. The receptor comes from a female donor with multiple sclerosis, enrolled in a pregnancy study. The specimen comprised peripheral blood, sampled in the third trimester of pregnancy. This rearrangement joins TRBV5-1 to TRBJ1-1; D ambiguous. CDR3 nucleotides: TGCGCCAGCAGCCCGGTTGTTGCTGTTGCCACTGAAGCTTTCTTT. It specifies CASSPVVAVATEAFF.